Listed below are T cell receptor beta chains from one sample, sequenced in a study of sequential checkpoint blockade in melanoma. Sequencing was performed with immunoSEQ multiplex PCR; in TCRdb, only in-frame clones are kept and a portion is missing. Seen here are fewer than 15,000 clones, roughly four fifths observed once, and the top ten hold 27%. Sequencing was performed on CD8+ T cells sorted from blood (inferred from file names), taken from a patient given nivolumab and ipilimumab in sequence. These receptors came from a human donor with melanoma. CDR3s include the opening cysteine and the closing phenylalanine or tryptophan. A D gene is named only where the DNA matches it firmly. Size values are once, few and many counts, or a class for expanded clones, and some rows have none.

size	V	D	J	CDR3	DNA
NA	TRBV2	TRBD2	TRBJ2-3	CASRRGTSGEVTDTQYF	TGTGCCAGCAGGCGTGGGACTAGCGGGGAAGTCACAGATACGCAGTATTTT
NA	TRBV4-3	NA	TRBJ2-3	CASSQGLRKRSTDTQYF	TGCGCCAGCAGCCAAGGTTTGAGAAAGCGGAGCACAGATACGCAGTATTTT
NA	TRBV10-2	TRBD2	TRBJ2-1	CASTSLAGVDNEQFF	TGCGCCAGCACCTCCTTGGCGGGAGTGGATAATGAGCAGTTCTTC
NA	TRBV28	TRBD2	TRBJ2-1	CASSPGREGHHFSYNEQFF	TGTGCCAGCAGTCCAGGGCGGGAGGGCCATCACTTCTCCTACAATGAGCAGTTCTTC
once	TRBV9	NA	TRBJ2-7	CASSQGDLNYEQYF	TGTGCCAGCAGCCAAGGGGACTTAAACTACGAGCAGTACTTC
NA	TRBV7-6	NA	TRBJ2-6	CAVRRVEWGAQGTISGANVLTF	TGTGCCGTGCGGCGGGTGGAGTGGGGTGCACAAGGTACAATCTCTGGGGCCAACGTCCTGACTTTC
NA	TRBV13	NA	TRBJ2-3	CASSPPAQDTQYF	TGTGCCAGCAGTCCCCCGGCACAGGATACGCAGTATTTT
NA	TRBV7-8	NA	TRBJ2-1	CASSLARASSYNEQFF	TGTGCCAGCAGCTTAGCGCGGGCCAGCTCCTACAATGAGCAGTTCTTC
NA	TRBV2	TRBD1	TRBJ2-2	CASSPRDRLSGELFF	TGTGCCAGCAGTCCCCGGGACAGGTTATCCGGGGAGCTGTTTTTT
NA	TRBV7-6	NA	TRBJ2-7	CASSLAPLSYEQYF	TGTGCCAGCAGCTTAGCCCCCTTGAGCTACGAGCAGTACTTC
few	TRBV4-3	NA	TRBJ1-3	CASSQDLRVGTGNTIYF	TGCGCCAGCAGCCAAGATCTCAGGGTTGGGACTGGAAACACCATATATTTT
NA	TRBV7-6	NA	TRBJ2-7	CASSSELPYEQYF	TGTGCCAGCAGCTCCGAGCTTCCCTACGAGCAGTACTTC
few	TRBV7-9	TRBD2	TRBJ2-7	CATSAGGRPHEQYF	TGTGCCACCTCGGCGGGCGGGAGACCCCACGAGCAGTACTTC
NA	TRBV5-8	NA	TRBJ2-7	CASSHGAVGPGEQYF	TGTGCCAGCAGCCATGGGGCGGTGGGCCCGGGCGAGCAGTACTTC
NA	TRBV27	NA	TRBJ1-5	CASSPTYGSSNQPQHF	TGTGCCAGCAGTCCCACTTACGGGAGCAGCAATCAGCCCCAGCATTTT
NA	TRBV19	TRBD1	TRBJ2-7	CASTSLPGQGPYEQYF	TGTGCCAGTACTTCTCTGCCGGGACAGGGTCCCTACGAGCAGTACTTC
NA	TRBV28	TRBD1	TRBJ2-7	CASSFFRTGSYEQYF	TGTGCCAGCAGTTTTTTCAGGACAGGGTCCTACGAGCAGTACTTC
NA	TRBV9	TRBD1	TRBJ2-7	CASTPGTGPSHEQYF	TGTGCCAGCACCCCCGGGACAGGGCCGAGCCACGAGCAGTACTTC
NA	TRBV7-9	NA	TRBJ1-5	CASSSSREVGQPQHF	TGTGCCAGCAGCTCCTCCAGGGAGGTGGGTCAGCCCCAGCATTTT
NA	TRBV18	NA	TRBJ2-7	CASSPPGQGGWYEQYF	TGTGCCAGCTCACCACCCGGGCAGGGGGGATGGTACGAGCAGTACTTC
few	TRBV2	TRBD1	TRBJ1-5	CASRLTGGMQPQHF	TGTGCCAGCAGGTTAACAGGGGGCATGCAGCCCCAGCATTTT
NA	TRBV6-5	TRBD1	TRBJ1-1	CASSFLGQGNTEAFF	TGTGCCAGCAGTTTTCTGGGACAGGGGAACACTGAAGCTTTCTTT
NA	TRBV5-1	NA	TRBJ1-1	CASSLGLNTEAFF	TGCGCCAGCAGCTTGGGGCTGAACACTGAAGCTTTCTTT
NA	TRBV11-2	TRBD1	TRBJ1-2	CASSPGQSYGYTF	TGTGCCAGCAGCCCGGGACAGAGCTATGGCTACACCTTC
NA	TRBV9	TRBD1	TRBJ1-2	CASSFPKDRGDYGYTF	TGTGCCAGCAGCTTCCCAAAGGACAGGGGCGACTATGGCTACACCTTC
NA	TRBV11-2	NA	TRBJ2-1	CASSPGVRIDNNEQFF	TGTGCCAGCAGCCCGGGGGTGCGAATCGACAACAATGAGCAGTTCTTC
NA	TRBV5-6	TRBD1	TRBJ2-2	CASSLEDRGWTGELFF	TGTGCCAGCAGCTTGGAAGACAGGGGATGGACCGGGGAGCTGTTTTTT